These 17 T cell receptor beta chains were all obtained from the same sample, sequenced in a study of T cell responses to AZD1222 COVID-19 vaccine. Some clones are missing from TCRdb's copy, which holds only in-frame ones; the method was immunoSEQ multiplex PCR. The table includes around 100,000 clones, roughly nine tenths detected once. The specimen was peripheral blood, collected on day 0 of AZD1222 vaccination. The source of these receptors is an adult in good health.

The rearrangement links TRBV14 to TRBJ2-1; possibly TRBD2 for D (6 bases). The V gene lost 5 bases and the J gene lost 2 bases, with 13 bases spanning the gap. Germline V gives CDR1 SGHDN, CDR2 FVKESK. This CDR3 contains 15 residues. The CDR3 bases are TGTGCCAGCAGCTGGTGGGCGGGGCCCTACAATGAGCAGTTCTTC. The encoded protein is CASSWWAGPYNEQFF.

This chain joins TRBV4-1 and TRBJ2-7; no clear D gene. This CDR3 is 12 amino acids long. V lost 0 bases, J lost 5 bases, and 5 bases lay in between. CDR1 MGHRA and CDR2 YSYEKL come from the germline V gene. The CDR3: CASSQDAHEQYF. The CDR3 DNA reads as TGCGCCAGCAGCCAAGATGCCCACGAGCAGTACTTC.

V gene TRBV13 combines with J gene TRBJ2-1; 10 bases align to TRBD2. The ends lost 4 bases at V and 7 bases at J; junction bases unmatched: 13. Germline CDR1 reads PRHDT; CDR2 reads FYEKMQ (reference sequence). The CDR3 has 17 amino acids. CDR3: CASSSLVASGRQNEQFF. The DNA for the CDR3 is TGTGCCAGCAGCTCCCTCGTGGCTAGCGGGAGACAAAATGAGCAGTTCTTC.

This clone was observed a single time. The chain uses TRBV6-5 and TRBJ1-3; 11 bases fit TRBD1. Germline lookup yields CDR1 MNHEY and CDR2 SVGAGI. The CDR3 totals 14 residues. Losses at the gene ends were 6 bases for V and 7 bases for J; bases not matched to a gene: 5. The CDR3 region is CASRPRDRGNTIYF. The CDR3 bases are TGTGCCAGCAGACCCCGGGACAGGGGGAACACCATATATTTT.

V gene TRBV20-1 combines with J gene TRBJ2-7, with 7 bases fitting TRBD2. Germline V gene data show CDR1 as DFQATT and CDR2 as SNEGSKA (reference sequence). The CDR3 covers 15 residues. J lost 6 bases, V lost 3 bases, and 14 bases had no gene match. CDR3 amino acids: CSASGLREAQSEQYF. Here the CDR3 DNA reads TGCAGTGCTAGTGGCCTACGGGAGGCCCAATCCGAGCAGTACTTC.

The chain employs TRBV19 and TRBJ2-7; 10 bases map to TRBD2. The CDR3 sequence is 15 residues long. Germline-derived CDR1 and CDR2 are LNHDA and SQIVND (reference sequence). V gave up 6 bases and J gave up 5 bases; unmatched junction bases: 10. CDR3 sequence (DNA): TGTGCCAGTAGATCCCCCGGGACTAGCGTCGACGAGCAGTACTTC. Protein sequence: CASRSPGTSVDEQYF. The full variable domain, rest sourced from reference TRBV19 and TRBJ2-7, is DGGITQSPKYLFRKEGQNVTLSCEQNLNHDAMYWYRQDPGQGLRLIYYSQIVNDFQKGDIAEGYSVSREKKESFPLTVTSAQKNPTAFYLCASRSPGTSVDEQYFGPGTRLTVT.

V gene TRBV5-8 combines with J gene TRBJ2-1, with D perhaps TRBD1 or TRBD2 (5 bases each). The CDR3 covers 14 residues. Trimming shortened V by 5 bases and J by 2 bases, and 11 bases separated the two germline ends. In germline, CDR1 is SGHTS, CDR2 YDEGEE. The chain's CDR3 is CASRWGSAYNEQFF. For the CDR3, the DNA is TGTGCCAGCAGGTGGGGGTCTGCCTACAATGAGCAGTTCTTC.

The CDR3 bases are TGTGCCAGAAGCTTTTGGACAGGGGACACCGGGGAGCTGTTTTTT. It codes for CARSFWTGDTGELFF. The V call is TRBV5-3, the J call TRBJ2-2, with 9 positions matching TRBD1. TRBV5-3 is labeled an ORF, and its function is uncertain. The J segment lost 3 bases and the V segment lost 2 bases, leaving 2 bases of the junction unmatched. The CDR3 is 15 amino acids.

This clone has more than one count but fewer than ten. V usage is TRBV2 and J usage is TRBJ2-1, with 9 bases aligning to TRBD2. In germline, CDR1 is SNHLY, CDR2 FYNNEI. The trim removed 8 bases at V and 5 bases at J, leaving 10 bases unmatched. The CDR3 runs to 15 residues. CDR3 sequence (DNA): TGTGCCAGCCTACGAAGCGGGAGGATGAACAATGAGCAGTTCTTC. This codes for CASLRSGRMNNEQFF. Full variable domain (missing parts from reference TRBV2 and TRBJ2-1): EPEVTQTPSHQVTQMGQEVILRCVPISNHLYFYWYRQILGQKVEFLVSFYNNEISEKSEIFDDQFSVERPDGSNFTLKIRSTKLEDSAMYFCASLRSGRMNNEQFFGPGTRLTVL.

J is TRBJ2-3 and V is TRBV7-8, with D uncertain. This CDR3 has 12 residues. Germline-derived CDR1 and CDR2 are SGHVS and FQNEAQ. V was clipped by 5 bases and J by 7 bases, with 10 bases between them. CDR3 residues: CASSPFLNTQYF. The CDR3, as DNA: TGTGCCAGCAGCCCTTTCTTAAATACGCAGTATTTT.

The genes are TRBV10-1 and TRBJ2-7; possibly TRBD1 for D (6 bases). The CDR3 consists of 14 residues. Germline V CDR1 and CDR2: WNHNN, SYGVQD (reference sequence). V lost 4 bases, J lost 0 bases, and 10 bases lay in between. The CDR3 DNA sequence: TGCGCCAGCAGTGGGACAGAATACTCCTACGAGCAGTACTTC. This encodes CASSGTEYSYEQYF.

This chain joins TRBV27 and TRBJ2-7; 11 nucleotides match TRBD2. V gave up 5 bases and J gave up 6 bases; unmatched junction bases: 12. CDR1 and CDR2 from the germline V gene are MNHEY and SMNVEV (reference sequence). This CDR3 spans 16 amino acids. CDR3 sequence reads: CASSPFASGRSGEQYF. The CDR3 DNA reads as TGTGCCAGCAGTCCCTTTGCTAGCGGGAGGTCCGGCGAGCAGTACTTC.

This chain's CDR3 is CASRDRVRNTGELFF. The CDR3 DNA reads TGTGCCAGTAGGGACCGGGTCCGGAACACCGGGGAGCTGTTTTTT. This sequence joins TRBV19 and TRBJ2-2; D is undetermined. The germline V and J ends were trimmed by 6 bases and 1 base, with 12 bases remaining between them. From germline, CDR1 is LNHDA and CDR2 SQIVND (reference sequence). The CDR3 is 15 residues long. Based on the CDR3 plus reference TRBV19 and TRBJ2-2, the full variable domain is DGGITQSPKYLFRKEGQNVTLSCEQNLNHDAMYWYRQDPGQGLRLIYYSQIVNDFQKGDIAEGYSVSREKKESFPLTVTSAQKNPTAFYLCASRDRVRNTGELFFGEGSRLTVL.

The count of this clone is one. This chain connects TRBV5-6 to TRBJ2-1, with 8 bases matching TRBD1. With V trimmed by 2 bases and J by 3 bases, 16 bases remained unmatched. CDR1 and CDR2 (germline): SGHDT, YYEEEE. The length of the CDR3 is 19 residues. The CDR3 loop reads CASSFRPGTGRGVYNEQFF. CDR3 in DNA: TGTGCCAGCAGCTTTCGTCCCGGGACAGGTCGGGGAGTCTACAATGAGCAGTTCTTC.

The V gene is TRBV7-6, the J gene TRBJ1-3; tentative D call: TRBD1 (6 bases). From germline, CDR1 is SGHVS and CDR2 FNYEAQ. V shed 0 bases and J shed 0 bases, with 9 bases lying between them. The CDR3 is 16 residues long. CDR3 DNA: TGTGCCAGCAGCTTAGCGGGGGGCCCCTCTGGAAACACCATATATTTT. Translating it yields CASSLAGGPSGNTIYF.

Details on this clone: This specimen includes other DNA sequences encoding the same CDR3. The chain employs TRBV5-1 and TRBJ2-7; D is ambiguous. The CDR3 consists of 14 residues. CDR1 SGHRS and CDR2 YFSETQ come from the germline V gene. V gave up 0 bases and J gave up 2 bases, with 9 bases separating them. The CDR3 here is CASSLGGSTYEQYF. The CDR3 bases are TGCGCCAGCAGCTTGGGAGGATCCACCTACGAGCAGTACTTC.

The chain combines TRBV7-9 with TRBJ2-7, with D possibly being TRBD1 (6 bases). The CDR3 is 15 residues long. Germline CDR1 is SEHNR and CDR2 is FQNEAQ (reference sequence). The V end was cut by 5 bases, the J end by 2 bases, with 16 bases between. The CDR3 sequence: CASSRSPDSTYEQYF. CDR3 nucleotide sequence: TGTGCCAGCAGCCGCAGCCCGGACAGTACCTACGAGCAGTACTTC.